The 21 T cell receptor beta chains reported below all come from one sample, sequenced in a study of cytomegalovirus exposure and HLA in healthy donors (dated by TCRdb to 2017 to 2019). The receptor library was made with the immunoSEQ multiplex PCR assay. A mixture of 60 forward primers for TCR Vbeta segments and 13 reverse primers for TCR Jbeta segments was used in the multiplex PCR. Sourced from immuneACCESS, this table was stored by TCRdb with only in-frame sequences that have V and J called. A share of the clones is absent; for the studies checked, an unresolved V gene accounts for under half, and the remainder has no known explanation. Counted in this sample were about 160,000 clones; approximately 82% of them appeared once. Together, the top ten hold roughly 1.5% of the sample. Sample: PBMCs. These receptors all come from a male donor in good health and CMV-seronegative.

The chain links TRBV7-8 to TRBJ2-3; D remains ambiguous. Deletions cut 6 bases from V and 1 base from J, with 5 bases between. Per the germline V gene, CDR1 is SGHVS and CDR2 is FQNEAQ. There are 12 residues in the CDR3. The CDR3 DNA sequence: TGTGCCAGCAGTTCTGGCACAGATACGCAGTATTTT. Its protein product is CASSSGTDTQYF.

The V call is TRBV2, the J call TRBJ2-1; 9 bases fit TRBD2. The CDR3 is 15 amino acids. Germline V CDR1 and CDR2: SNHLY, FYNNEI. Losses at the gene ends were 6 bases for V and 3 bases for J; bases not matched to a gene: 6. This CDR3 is CASRASSGDYNEQFF. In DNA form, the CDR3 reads TGTGCCAGCAGGGCCTCTAGCGGGGACTACAATGAGCAGTTCTTC.

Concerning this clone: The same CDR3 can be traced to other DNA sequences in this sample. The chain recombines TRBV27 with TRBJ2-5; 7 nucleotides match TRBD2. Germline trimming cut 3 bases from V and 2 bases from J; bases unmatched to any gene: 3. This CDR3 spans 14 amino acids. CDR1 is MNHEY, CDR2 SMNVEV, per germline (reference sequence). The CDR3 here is CASSFGRGQETQYF. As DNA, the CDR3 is TGTGCCAGCAGTTTCGGGCGGGGGCAAGAGACCCAGTACTTC.

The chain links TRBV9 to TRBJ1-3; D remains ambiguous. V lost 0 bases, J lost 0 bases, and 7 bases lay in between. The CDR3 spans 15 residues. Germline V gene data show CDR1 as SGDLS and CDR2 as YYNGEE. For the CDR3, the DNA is TGTGCCAGCAGCGTAGGGGAGACCTCTGGAAACACCATATATTTT. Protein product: CASSVGETSGNTIYF.

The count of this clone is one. CDR3 in amino acids: CASSGGQGTNSPLHF. CDR3 sequence (DNA): TGTGCCAGCAGTGGGGGACAGGGTACTAATTCACCCCTCCACTTT. V and J are TRBV25-1 and TRBJ1-6, with TRBD1 matching 9 bases. The CDR3 spans 15 residues. Germline assignment: CDR1 MGHDK and CDR2 SYGVNS. J gave up 6 bases and V 4 bases, and 4 bases lay outside the gene matches.

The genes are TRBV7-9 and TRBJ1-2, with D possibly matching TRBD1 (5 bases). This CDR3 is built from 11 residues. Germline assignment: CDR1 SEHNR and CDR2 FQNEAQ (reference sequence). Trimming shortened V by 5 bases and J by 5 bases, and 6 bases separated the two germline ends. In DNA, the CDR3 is TGTGCCAGCAGCCAGGGTTATGGCTACACCTTC. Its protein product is CASSQGYGYTF.

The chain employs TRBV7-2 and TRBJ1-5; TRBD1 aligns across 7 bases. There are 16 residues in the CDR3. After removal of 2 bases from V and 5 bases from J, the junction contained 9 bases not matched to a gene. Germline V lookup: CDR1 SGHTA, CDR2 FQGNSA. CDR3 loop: CASSLTADRPYQPQHF. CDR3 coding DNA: TGTGCCAGCAGCTTAACAGCGGACAGGCCCTATCAGCCCCAGCATTTT.

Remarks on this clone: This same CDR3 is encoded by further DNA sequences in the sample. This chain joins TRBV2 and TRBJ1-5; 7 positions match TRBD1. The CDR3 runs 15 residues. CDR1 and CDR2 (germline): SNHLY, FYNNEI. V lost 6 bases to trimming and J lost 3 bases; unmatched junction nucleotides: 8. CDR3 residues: CASSEQGIDNQPQHF. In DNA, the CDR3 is TGTGCCAGCAGCGAACAGGGGATTGACAATCAGCCCCAGCATTTT.

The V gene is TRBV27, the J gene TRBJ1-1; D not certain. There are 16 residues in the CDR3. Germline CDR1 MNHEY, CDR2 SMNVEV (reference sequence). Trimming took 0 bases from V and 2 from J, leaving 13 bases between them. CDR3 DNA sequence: TGTGCCAGCAGTTTATCGTGGGCCACCGCAAACACTGAAGCTTTCTTT. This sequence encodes CASSLSWATANTEAFF.

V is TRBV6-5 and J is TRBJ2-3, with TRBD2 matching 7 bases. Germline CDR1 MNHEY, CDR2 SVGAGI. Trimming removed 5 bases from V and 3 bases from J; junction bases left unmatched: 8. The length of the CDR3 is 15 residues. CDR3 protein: CASSRSWGGTDTQYF. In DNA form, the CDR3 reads TGTGCCAGCAGTCGATCCTGGGGAGGGACAGATACGCAGTATTTT.

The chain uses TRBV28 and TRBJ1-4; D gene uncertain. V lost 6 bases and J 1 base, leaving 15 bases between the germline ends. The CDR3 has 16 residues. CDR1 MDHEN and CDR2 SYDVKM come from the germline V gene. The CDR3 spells CASSTLDSVTNEKLFF. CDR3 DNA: TGTGCCAGCAGCACTCTGGACTCTGTAACTAATGAAAAACTGTTTTTT.

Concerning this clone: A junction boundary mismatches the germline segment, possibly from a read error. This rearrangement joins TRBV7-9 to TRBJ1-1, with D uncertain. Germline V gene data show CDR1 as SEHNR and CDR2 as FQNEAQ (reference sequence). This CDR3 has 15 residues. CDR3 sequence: CSSSVDSPLNTEAFF. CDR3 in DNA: TGTTCCAGCAGCGTGGACTCACCGCTGAACACTGAAGCTTTCTTT.

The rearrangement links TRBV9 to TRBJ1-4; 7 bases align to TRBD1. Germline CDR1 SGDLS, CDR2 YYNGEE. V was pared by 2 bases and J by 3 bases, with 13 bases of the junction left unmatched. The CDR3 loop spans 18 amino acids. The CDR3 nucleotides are TGTGCCAGCAGCGTTGGGACAGCGCCGATTGCGGCTAATGAAAAACTGTTTTTT. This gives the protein CASSVGTAPIAANEKLFF.

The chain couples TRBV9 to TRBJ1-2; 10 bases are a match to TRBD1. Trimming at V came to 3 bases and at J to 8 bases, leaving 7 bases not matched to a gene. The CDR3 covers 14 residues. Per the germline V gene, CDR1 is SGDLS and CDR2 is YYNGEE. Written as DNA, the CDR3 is TGTGCCAGCAGCGAGACCGACAGGGGGCGAGGCTACACCTTC. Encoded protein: CASSETDRGRGYTF.

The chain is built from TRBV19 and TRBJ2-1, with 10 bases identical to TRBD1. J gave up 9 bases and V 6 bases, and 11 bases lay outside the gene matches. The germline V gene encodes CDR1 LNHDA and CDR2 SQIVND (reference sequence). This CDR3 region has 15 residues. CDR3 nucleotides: TGTGCCAGTAGCCGGACAGGGGGATCGCCCCTTGAGCAGTTCTTC. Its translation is CASSRTGGSPLEQFF.

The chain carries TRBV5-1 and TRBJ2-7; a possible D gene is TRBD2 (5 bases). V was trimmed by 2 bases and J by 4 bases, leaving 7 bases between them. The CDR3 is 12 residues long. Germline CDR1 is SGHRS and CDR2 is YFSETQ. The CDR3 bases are TGCGCCAGCAGCTTACCGGGATACGAGCAGTACTTC. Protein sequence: CASSLPGYEQYF.

The chain's CDR3 is CASMDRLEAFF. CDR3 bases: TGTGCCAGCATGGACAGACTAGAAGCTTTCTTT. The chain links TRBV2 to TRBJ1-1; tentative D call: TRBD1 (6 bases). Trimming left V 7 bases short and J 8 bases short, with 11 bases between. From germline, CDR1 is SNHLY and CDR2 FYNNEI. The CDR3 is 11 amino acids.

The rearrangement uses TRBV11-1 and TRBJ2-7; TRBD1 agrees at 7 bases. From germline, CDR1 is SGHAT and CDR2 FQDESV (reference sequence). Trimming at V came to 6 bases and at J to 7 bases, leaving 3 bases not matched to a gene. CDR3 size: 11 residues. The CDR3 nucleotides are TGTGCCAGCAGTAGACAGGGAGAGCAGTACTTC. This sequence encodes CASSRQGEQYF.

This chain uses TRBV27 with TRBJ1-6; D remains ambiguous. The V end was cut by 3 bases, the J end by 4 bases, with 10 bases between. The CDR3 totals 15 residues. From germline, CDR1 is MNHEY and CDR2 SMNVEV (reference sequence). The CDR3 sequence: CASSFADRYNSPLHF. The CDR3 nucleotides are TGTGCCAGCAGTTTCGCTGATAGATATAATTCACCCCTCCACTTT.

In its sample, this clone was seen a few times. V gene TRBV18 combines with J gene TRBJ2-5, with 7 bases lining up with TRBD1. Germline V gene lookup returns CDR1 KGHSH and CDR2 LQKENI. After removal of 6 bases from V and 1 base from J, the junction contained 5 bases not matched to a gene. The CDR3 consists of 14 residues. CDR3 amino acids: CASSWTGPQETQYF. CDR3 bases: TGTGCCAGCTCCTGGACAGGTCCCCAAGAGACCCAGTACTTC.

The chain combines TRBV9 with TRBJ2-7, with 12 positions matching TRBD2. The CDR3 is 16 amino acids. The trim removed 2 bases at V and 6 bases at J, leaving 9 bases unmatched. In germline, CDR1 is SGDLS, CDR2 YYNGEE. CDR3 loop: CASSVGASGGASEQYF. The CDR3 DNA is TGTGCCAGCAGCGTGGGTGCTAGCGGGGGGGCTTCCGAGCAGTACTTC.